The 9 T cell receptor beta chains below all came from one sample that was sequenced in a study of CD8 T cells in acute hepatitis C reinfection. Only in-frame clones appear in the TCRdb table, and some are missing; sequencing was by immunoSEQ multiplex PCR. There are 2,000 to 3,000 clones in the sample; roughly 64% occur only once, and 11% lies in the top ten. Study-level results: Overrepresentation in the naive pool did not explain the preferential TRBV04 and TRBV06 usage seen in all groups.

The time point is: at least 347 days after estimated infection, following spontaneous clearance. Hepatitis C virus-specific T cells were sequenced directly ex vivo without in vitro expansion. The input for sequencing was HCV NS3-1073 tetramer-sorted CD8+ T cells from PBMCs, taken at follow-up. The receptors come from a man aged 35 to 55 who spontaneously cleared hepatitis C infection.

The rearrangement uses TRBV30 and TRBJ1-5; 10 nucleotides match TRBD1. V gave up 4 bases and J gave up 3 bases; unmatched junction bases: 15. Germline-derived CDR1 and CDR2 are GTSNPN and SVGIG (reference sequence). The CDR3 is 18 amino acids. CDR3: CAWITGTGAPLLNQPQHF. CDR3 DNA sequence: TGTGCCTGGATCACCGGGACAGGGGCCCCTTTGCTCAATCAGCCCCAGCATTTT.

V is TRBV6-6 and J is TRBJ2-7, with no clear D. The CDR3 covers 13 residues. V was pared by 6 bases and J by 2 bases, with 11 bases between. The V gene's germline CDR1 is MNHNY and CDR2 SVGAGI (reference sequence). The CDR3 DNA reads as TGTGCCAGCAGCCCCTCTGGGACCTACGAGCAGTACTTC. Protein product: CASSPSGTYEQYF.

V gene TRBV7-4 combines with J gene TRBJ2-3, with D possibly being TRBD2 (6 bases). Germline CDR1 is SGHVT and CDR2 is SQSDAQ. The CDR3 consists of 18 residues. V shed 5 bases and J shed 2 bases, with 23 bases lying between them. The CDR3 spells CASSQWSGGGAYTDTQYF. The CDR3 bases are TGTGCCAGCAGCCAGTGGAGCGGAGGAGGGGCCTACACAGATACGCAGTATTTT.

This clone was counted between two and nine times. V gene TRBV30 combines with J gene TRBJ1-1; possible D gene TRBD1, 6 bases. Trimming left V 0 bases short and J 5 bases short, with 13 bases between. This CDR3 region has 14 residues. CDR1 and CDR2 from the germline V gene are GTSNPN and SVGIG (reference sequence). This CDR3 is CAWSVLTGGTEAFF. CDR3 sequence (DNA): TGTGCCTGGAGTGTCTTGACAGGAGGGACTGAAGCTTTCTTT.

In nucleotides, the CDR3 is TGTGCCAGTAGGGGTACCTATAATTCACCCCTCCACTTT. Amino acids: CASRGTYNSPLHF. This chain joins TRBV19 and TRBJ1-6; no clear D. This CDR3 comprises 13 residues. V was trimmed by 6 bases and J by 2 bases, leaving 5 bases between them. CDR1 LNHDA and CDR2 SQIVND come from the germline V gene (reference sequence).

Here the CDR3 reads CASSLEEGARSGELFF. The CDR3 nucleotides are TGCGCCAGCAGCTTGGAAGAGGGGGCGCGCAGCGGGGAGCTGTTTTTT. The V and J genes are TRBV5-1 and TRBJ2-2; 7 bases match TRBD1. Germline CDR1 and CDR2: SGHRS and YFSETQ. The CDR3 totals 16 residues. V shed 0 bases, J shed 7 bases, and the junction held 9 bases outside the gene matches.

Concerning this clone: A much larger clone is a single base away; this may be a read error. This chain joins TRBV5-8 and TRBJ2-2, with D possibly called TRBD1 or TRBD2 (5 bases each). CDR3 length: 17 amino acids. V lost 4 bases to trimming and J lost 2 bases, with 18 bases between them. The germline gives CDR1 SGHTS, CDR2 YDEGEE. CDR3 in DNA: TGTGCCAGCAGCCAAGAACCCGGGGCCCCCAACACCGGGGAGCTGTTTTTT. It yields the protein CASSQEPGAPNTGELFF.

This chain uses TRBV5-6 with TRBJ1-1, with 7 bases identical to TRBD1. The germline V gene encodes CDR1 SGHDT and CDR2 YYEEEE. V gave up 3 bases and J gave up 1 base; unmatched junction bases: 6. The CDR3 has 15 residues. CDR3 sequence (DNA): TGTGCCAGCAGCTCCACAGGGGATTCGAACACTGAAGCTTTCTTT. The encoded protein is CASSSTGDSNTEAFF.

The chain couples TRBV2 to TRBJ1-2; 7 bases line up with TRBD1. The trim removed 4 bases at V and 6 bases at J, leaving 11 bases unmatched. Looked up from germline, CDR1 is SNHLY and CDR2 is FYNNEI. This CDR3 is built from 15 residues. The CDR3 sequence: CASSGGEGALNGYTF. For the CDR3, the DNA is TGTGCCAGCAGTGGCGGAGAGGGGGCATTAAATGGCTACACCTTC.